These T cell receptor beta chains were read from a single sample in a study of control samples from healthy donors and cancer patients. Measured with immunoSEQ multiplex PCR; TCRdb has only the in-frame clones, and not every one. This table has roughly 120,000 clones, less than 95% appearing once. The sequenced sample consisted of blood. These receptors were obtained from a man between 25 and 39 years old in good health. CDR3s include the opening cysteine and the closing phenylalanine or tryptophan. The order of the fields is D gene, J gene, V gene, clone size, CDR3 DNA, CDR3 protein. A D gene is named only where the DNA matches it firmly. Rows may omit the clone size; those that give it use once, few, many or a size class.

>TRBD1|TRBJ1-3|TRBV19|.
TGTGCCAGTAGTACACAGCGGACAGGAGGAAACACCATATATTTT
CASSTQRTGGNTIYF
>TRBD2|TRBJ2-1|TRBV28|once
TGTGCCAGCCTCGGCGGGGGATCCTACAATGAGCAGTTCTTC
CASLGGGSYNEQFF
>.|TRBJ2-7|TRBV9|.
TGTGCCAGCAGCGTAGTTCCACAGGGCGCCTACGAGCAGTACTTC
CASSVVPQGAYEQYF
>TRBD1|TRBJ2-7|TRBV10-3|few
TGTGCCATCGAGGGGGGACAGGGATCCTACGAGCAGTACTTC
CAIEGGQGSYEQYF
>.|TRBJ1-5|TRBV19|once
TGTGCCAGTAGTTCGACTGGGGTGGAGCCCCAGCATTTT
CASSSTGVEPQHF
>.|TRBJ2-7|TRBV28|.
TGTGCCAGCAGTGACCGGGACCGCTCCTACGAGCAGTACTTC
CASSDRDRSYEQYF
>TRBD1|TRBJ1-1|TRBV2|.
TGTGCCGGCACTGAGACAGGGGGCAACACTGAAGCTTTCTTT
CAGTETGGNTEAFF
>TRBD1|TRBJ1-5|TRBV4-3|few
TGCGCCAGCAGCCAAAACAGGGGACAGCCCCAGCATTTT
CASSQNRGQPQHF
>.|TRBJ2-5|TRBV7-6|.
TGTGCCAGCAGAAATCAAGAGACCCAGTACTTC
CASRNQETQYF
>TRBD1|TRBJ1-1|TRBV24-1|.
TGTGCCACCTTCACCCCGGGACAGCAGAACACTGAAGCTTTCTTT
CATFTPGQQNTEAFF
>.|TRBJ1-1|TRBV19|.
TGTGCCAGTTTCCAGGGCCTTGAAGCTTTCTTT
CASFQGLEAFF
>.|TRBJ2-7|TRBV6-5|.
TGTGCCAGCAGTTACGACGGCTACTACGAGCAGTACTTC
CASSYDGYYEQYF
>.|TRBJ2-5|TRBV3-1/TRBV3-2|once
TGTGCCAGCAGCCAACGGTTACGGGTACCCGAAAAAGGGCCTCAAGAGACCCAGTACTTC
CASSQRLRVPEKGPQETQYF
>TRBD1|TRBJ2-5|TRBV6-6|.
TGTGCCAGCAGTTACGGGACAGGGGGATTTCAGGAGACCCAGTACTTC
CASSYGTGGFQETQYF
>TRBD1|TRBJ2-5|TRBV27|.
TGTGCCAGCAGTTCCGCAGGACAGGAGTACCAAGAGACCCAGTACTTC
CASSSAGQEYQETQYF
>.|TRBJ2-2|TRBV5-1|.
TGCGCCAGCAGCTTGAATGGGGACACCGGGGAGCTGTTTTTT
CASSLNGDTGELFF
>.|TRBJ1-1|TRBV9|.
TGTGCCAGCAGCGCTTACAGGGAAACTGAAGCTTTCTTT
CASSAYRETEAFF
>.|TRBJ1-5|TRBV5-5|.
TGTGCCAGCAGCTTGGGACAGGCCTATAGCAATCAGCCCCAGCATTTT
CASSLGQAYSNQPQHF
>.|TRBJ2-1|TRBV4-3|.
TGCGCCAGCAGCCAAGGGCGGTTGAGTGAGCAGTTCTTC
CASSQGRLSEQFF
>.|TRBJ2-7|TRBV5-1|few
TGCGCCAGCAGCCCCGCAGACTACGAGCAGTACTTC
CASSPADYEQYF
>.|TRBJ2-5|TRBV5-1|.
TGCGCCAGCACCCGACAAGAGACCCAGTACTTC
CASTRQETQYF
>TRBD1|TRBJ1-5|TRBV30|.
TGTGCCTGGGCAGACACCCTCAGGGGGGCCCAGCATTTT
CAWADTLRGAQHF
>.|TRBJ2-4|TRBV6-2/TRBV6-3|.
TGTGCCAGCAGTACCCCTCGGGGGTACATTCAGTACTTC
CASSTPRGYIQYF
>TRBD1|TRBJ1-6|TRBV30|.
TGTGCCTGGAGCACGGGACAGGAACATTCACCCCTCCACTTT
CAWSTGQEHSPLHF
>.|TRBJ2-6|TRBV6-2/TRBV6-3|.
TGTGCCAGCAGTTACGGGGGAACCGGGGCCAACGTCCTGACTTTC
CASSYGGTGANVLTF
>.|TRBJ2-7|TRBV7-2|.
TGTGCCAGCAGCTTAATGGTAGGCACTAGCTACGAGCAGTACTTC
CASSLMVGTSYEQYF
>.|TRBJ2-2|TRBV6-6|.
TGTGCCAGCAGTTCCCCTAGGGCCGGGGAGCTGTTTTTT
CASSSPRAGELFF
>.|TRBJ2-2|TRBV28|.
TGTGCCAGTACAGGGTCGCTCACCGGGGAGCTGTTTTTT
CASTGSLTGELFF
>.|TRBJ2-6|TRBV29-1|.
TGCAGCGCCTCCGGAGGTAGCTCTGGGGCCAACGTCCTGACTTTC
CSASGGSSGANVLTF
>.|TRBJ1-6|TRBV6-2/TRBV6-3|.
TGTGCCAGCAGTTACTCCCCTCGGCAGGACCAGAGCTCCTATAATTCACCCCTCCACTTT
CASSYSPRQDQSSYNSPLHF
>TRBD2|TRBJ2-7|TRBV7-9|once
TGTGCCAGCAGCCCCGGGGGGGGGCTCTACGAGCAGTACTTC
CASSPGGGLYEQYF
>TRBD1|TRBJ2-3|TRBV18|.
TGTGCCAGCTCGGACAGGGAAGGCGATACGCAGTATTTT
CASSDREGDTQYF
>.|TRBJ1-1|TRBV7-9|.
TGTGCCAGCAGCTTAGTTAGTGCCACTGAAGCTTTCTTT
CASSLVSATEAFF
>.|TRBJ1-5|TRBV7-8|.
TGTGCCAGCAGCTTAGCCAATCAGCCCCAGCATTTT
CASSLANQPQHF
>TRBD1|TRBJ1-3|TRBV7-8|once
TGTGCCAGCAGCCCCCGGACAGGGTTCGGAAACACCATATATTTT
CASSPRTGFGNTIYF
>.|TRBJ1-1|TRBV19|.
TGTGCCAGTAGTATGTACAGGACGAACACTGAAGCTTTCTTT
CASSMYRTNTEAFF
>TRBD1|TRBJ1-2|TRBV5-5|once
TGTGCCAGCAGCAGGGGACAGCTTAACTATGGCTACACCTTC
CASSRGQLNYGYTF
>.|TRBJ2-2|TRBV4-2|.
TGTGCCAGCAGCCAAGGACGGAACACCGGGGAGCTGTTTTTT
CASSQGRNTGELFF
>.|TRBJ2-3|TRBV6-5|.
TGTGCCAGCAGGTACACGGTTCGCACAGATACGCAGTATTTT
CASRYTVRTDTQYF
>.|TRBJ1-1|TRBV21-1|.
TGTGCGCAGCTCCCCTCCGCGGGAGCAATGAACACTGAAGCTTTCTTT
CAQLPSAGAMNTEAFF
>.|TRBJ1-3|TRBV30|once
TGTGCCTGGGGAAGGGGCAACTCTGGAAACACCATATATTTT
CAWGRGNSGNTIYF
>.|TRBJ2-7|TRBV14|.
TGTGCCAGCAGCCAGGGTACTGCAACCGCCTACGAGCAGTACTTC
CASSQGTATAYEQYF
>.|TRBJ1-4|TRBV5-8|.
TGTGCCAGCAGCTCGCGTTTCGAGGGAGGCGAAAAACTGTTTTTT
CASSSRFEGGEKLFF
>.|TRBJ1-1|TRBV18|.
TGTGCCAGCTCACCCCCGGGACGCAGGAACACTGAAGCTTTCTTT
CASSPPGRRNTEAFF
>.|TRBJ2-2|TRBV7-2|.
TGTGCCAGCAGCGGAAAGTACTCGGGTAACACCGGGGAGCTGTTTTTT
CASSGKYSGNTGELFF
>.|TRBJ2-1|TRBV4-1|.
TGCGCCAGCAGCCAAGATTTGCTAGCCGATGAGCAGTTCTTC
CASSQDLLADEQFF
>.|TRBJ2-7|TRBV29-1|once
TGCAGCGTTGTCCTAGCATACGAGCAGTACTTC
CSVVLAYEQYF
>.|TRBJ1-1|TRBV6-5|.
TGTGCCAGCAGGGTTGGAGGGGCGAACACTGAAGCTTTCTTT
CASRVGGANTEAFF
>.|TRBJ2-2|TRBV9|.
TGTGCCAGCAGCGTATTGGGGGGGCACACCGGGGAGCTGTTTTTT
CASSVLGGHTGELFF
>.|TRBJ1-3|TRBV14|.
TGTGCCAGCAGCCAAGATCCCGGGGGAAACACCATATATTTT
CASSQDPGGNTIYF
>.|TRBJ2-2|TRBV4-3|.
TGCGCCAGCAGCCCCAAGACTAGTGGTGGCACCGGGGAGCTGTTTTTT
CASSPKTSGGTGELFF
>TRBD1|TRBJ2-7|TRBV5-8|once
TGTGCCAGCAGCTTGGCCTGGGACAGCCATGTGAAGGGCCAGTACTTC
CASSLAWDSHVKGQYF
>.|TRBJ1-3|TRBV3-1/TRBV3-2|few
TGTGCCAGCAGCCAAGCGGGGGGGACTGGAAACACCATATATTTT
CASSQAGGTGNTIYF
>.|TRBJ2-7|TRBV7-2|.
TGTGCCAGCAGCCGTCGGCCAGGGGCCTACGAGCAGTACTTC
CASSRRPGAYEQYF
>TRBD2|TRBJ2-1|TRBV11-3|.
TGTGCCAGCAGCATAACTAGCGGGGACCTCCGAAGGGAGCAGTTCTTC
CASSITSGDLRREQFF
>.|TRBJ1-5|TRBV19|.
TGTGCCAGTTCTGCCCTAGGAAACCAGCCCCAGCATTTT
CASSALGNQPQHF
>.|TRBJ1-5|TRBV28|.
TGTGCCAGCAGTTTCAGCAGGAAAGGTAGCAATCAGCCCCAGCATTTT
CASSFSRKGSNQPQHF
>TRBD1|TRBJ2-7|TRBV4-1|.
TGCGCCAGCAGCCAAGGCGGAGGGACAGGGGGAGGCGAGCAGTACTTC
CASSQGGGTGGGEQYF
>.|TRBJ2-4|TRBV28|.
TGTGCCAGCAGAAATACCGGGACAGCCAAAAACATTCAGTACTTC
CASRNTGTAKNIQYF
>.|TRBJ1-3|TRBV4-1|.
TGCGCCAGCAGCCAACCGACAGTTTCCGGAAACACCATATATTTT
CASSQPTVSGNTIYF